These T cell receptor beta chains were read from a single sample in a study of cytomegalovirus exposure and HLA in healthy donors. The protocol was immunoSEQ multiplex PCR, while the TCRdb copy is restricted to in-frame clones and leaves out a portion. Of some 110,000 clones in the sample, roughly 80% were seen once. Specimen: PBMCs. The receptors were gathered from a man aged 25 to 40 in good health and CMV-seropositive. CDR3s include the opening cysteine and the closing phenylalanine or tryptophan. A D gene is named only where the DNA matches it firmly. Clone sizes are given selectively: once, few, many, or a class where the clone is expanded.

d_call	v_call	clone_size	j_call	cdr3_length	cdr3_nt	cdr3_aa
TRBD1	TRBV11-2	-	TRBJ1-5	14	TGTGCCAGCAGCGGAACAGGGGCAGGTCAGCCCCAGCATTTT	CASSGTGAGQPQHF
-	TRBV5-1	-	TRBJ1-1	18	TGCGCCAGCAGCTTCGCTTCCAGCCCCGGGACATCGAACACTGAAGCTTTCTTT	CASSFASSPGTSNTEAFF
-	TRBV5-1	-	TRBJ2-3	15	TGCGCCAGCAGCTTGAGAGACTTTAGCACAGATACGCAGTATTTT	CASSLRDFSTDTQYF
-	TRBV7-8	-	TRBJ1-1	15	TGTGCCAGCAGCTTAGGGCTGGACAAGAACACTGAAGCTTTCTTT	CASSLGLDKNTEAFF
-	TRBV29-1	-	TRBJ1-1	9	TGCAGCGCTGGGACAATCCCTTTCTTT	CSAGTIPFF
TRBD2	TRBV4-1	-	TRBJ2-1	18	TGCGCCAGCAGCCAAGAGGGTAGCGGGGGGGCCGGCTACAATGAGCAGTTCTTC	CASSQEGSGGAGYNEQFF
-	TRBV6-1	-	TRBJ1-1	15	TGTGCCAGCAGTGAAGCTCGGTCCTTGAACACTGAAGCTTTCTTT	CASSEARSLNTEAFF
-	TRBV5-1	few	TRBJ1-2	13	TGCGCCAGCAGCTTGTCATCTAACTATGGCTACACCTTC	CASSLSSNYGYTF
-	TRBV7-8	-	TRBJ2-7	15	TGTGCCAGCAGCTTAGAAACGGGGGTGGGCTACGAGCAGTACTTC	CASSLETGVGYEQYF
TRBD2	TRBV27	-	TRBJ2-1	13	TGTGCCAGCAGCCTAGCGGGGTTCAGGGAGCAGTTCTTC	CASSLAGFREQFF
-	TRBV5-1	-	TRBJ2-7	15	TGCGCCAGCAGCTTGGACCCGGGGGTCTCCTACGAGCAGTACTTC	CASSLDPGVSYEQYF
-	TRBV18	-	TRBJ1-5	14	TGTGCCAGCTCACCAACTTATAGCAATCAGCCCCAGCATTTT	CASSPTYSNQPQHF
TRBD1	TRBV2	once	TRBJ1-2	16	TGTGCCAGCAGTTTAGGACAGGGGAATAGTGACTATGGCTACACCTTC	CASSLGQGNSDYGYTF
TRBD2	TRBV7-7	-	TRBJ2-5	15	TGTGCTAGCAGCTTAGCGCGGGGGGTCCCAGAGACCCAGTACTTC	CASSLARGVPETQYF
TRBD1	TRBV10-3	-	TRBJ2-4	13	TGTGCCATCAGTGGACGGGACAGAGTCGTTCAGTACTTC	CAISGRDRVVQYF
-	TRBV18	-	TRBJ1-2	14	TGTGCCAGCTCACCACCGGGAGCCCACTATGGCTACACCTTC	CASSPPGAHYGYTF
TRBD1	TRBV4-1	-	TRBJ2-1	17	TGCGCCAGCAGCCAGGGGACAGGGCGTAGCTCCTACAATGAGCAGTTCTTC	CASSQGTGRSSYNEQFF
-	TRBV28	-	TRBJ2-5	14	TGTGCCAGCAGTCCCGATGGGCCCACGAAGACCCAGTACTTC	CASSPDGPTKTQYF
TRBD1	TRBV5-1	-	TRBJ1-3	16	TGCGCCAGCAGCTTGGGGACAGGGTCTCCTGGAAACACCATATATTTT	CASSLGTGSPGNTIYF
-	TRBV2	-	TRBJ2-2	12	TGTGCCAGCAGTCCACTAGGCGGGGAGCTGTTTTTT	CASSPLGGELFF
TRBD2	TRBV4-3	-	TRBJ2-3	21	TGCGCCAGCAGCCCCAAAGCTACTAGCGGGGGACCAATTTCTAGCACAGATACGCAGTATTTT	CASSPKATSGGPISSTDTQYF
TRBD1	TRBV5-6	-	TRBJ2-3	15	TGTGCCAGCAGCTTGGCTACAGGGGGCCCAGATACGCAGTATTTT	CASSLATGGPDTQYF
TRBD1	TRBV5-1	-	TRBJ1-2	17	TGCGCCAGCAGCTTCCAGACCCCGGGACAGGGGCCCTATGGCTACACCTTC	CASSFQTPGQGPYGYTF
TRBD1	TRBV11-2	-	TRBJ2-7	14	TGTGCCAGCAGCTTCACGTCCGGGACAGGGGAGCAGTACTTC	CASSFTSGTGEQYF
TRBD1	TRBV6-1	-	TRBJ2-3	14	TGTGCCATTACGAAGGACAGGGTTGCAGATACGCAGTATTTT	CAITKDRVADTQYF
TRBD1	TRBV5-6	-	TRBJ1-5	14	TGTGCCAGCAGCTTGGGGGACAGCTATCAGCCCCAGCATTTT	CASSLGDSYQPQHF
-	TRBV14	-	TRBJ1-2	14	TGTGCCAGCAGCCAAGTTGGGGGGGTCTATGGCTACACCTTC	CASSQVGGVYGYTF
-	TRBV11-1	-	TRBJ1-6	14	TGTGCCAGCAGCCCGACAGTTTCGAATTCACCCCTCCACTTT	CASSPTVSNSPLHF
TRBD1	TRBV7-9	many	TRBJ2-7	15	TGTGCCAGCAGCTTCGGTAGGACAGGAGATTACGAGCAGTACTTC	CASSFGRTGDYEQYF
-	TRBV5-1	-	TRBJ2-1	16	TGCGCCAGCAGCAACCCACGACGGAGCTCCTACAATGAGCAGTTCTTC	CASSNPRRSSYNEQFF
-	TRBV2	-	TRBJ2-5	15	TGTGCCAGCAGTGACCTTCGCCCAGGGGAGGAGACCCAGTACTTC	CASSDLRPGEETQYF
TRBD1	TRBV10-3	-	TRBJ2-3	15	TGTGCCATCAGGGGGACGCAGGGGGACACAGATACGCAGTATTTT	CAIRGTQGDTDTQYF
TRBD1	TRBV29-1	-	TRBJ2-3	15	TGCAGCGCTGGGATGACAGGGACCTTCACAGATACGCAGTATTTT	CSAGMTGTFTDTQYF
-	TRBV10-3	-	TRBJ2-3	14	TGTGCCAGTCGAAGCGGACTTAGCACAGATACGCAGTATTTT	CASRSGLSTDTQYF
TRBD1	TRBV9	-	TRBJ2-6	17	TGTGCCAGCAGCGTAGAAGTCAGGGGGCCTGGGGCCAACGTCCTGACTTTC	CASSVEVRGPGANVLTF
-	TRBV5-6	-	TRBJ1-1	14	TGTGCCAGCAGCTTGAGTTCAGGGTACACTGAAGCTTTCTTT	CASSLSSGYTEAFF
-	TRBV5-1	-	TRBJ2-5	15	TGCGCCAGCAGCTTGGTGGCACCGGAGCAAGAGACCCAGTACTTC	CASSLVAPEQETQYF
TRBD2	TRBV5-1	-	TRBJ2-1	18	TGCGCCAGCAGCTTGGAGGGTGGTCTAGCGGGGGGTTACAATGAGCAGTTCTTC	CASSLEGGLAGGYNEQFF
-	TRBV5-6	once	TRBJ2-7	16	TGTGCCAGCACCAGCACCCTATGGGGGCGATCCTACGAGCAGTACTTC	CASTSTLWGRSYEQYF
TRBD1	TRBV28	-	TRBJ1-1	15	TGTGCCAGCACCCCGGGGGACAGGGGGTCCACTGAAGCTTTCTTT	CASTPGDRGSTEAFF
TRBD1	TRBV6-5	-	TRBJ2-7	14	TGTGCCAGCAGGACCGGGACAGCCACCTACGAGCAGTACTTC	CASRTGTATYEQYF
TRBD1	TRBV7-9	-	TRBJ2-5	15	TGTGCCAGCAGCTTAGGGACAGGCCAGCGAGAGACCCAGTACTTC	CASSLGTGQRETQYF
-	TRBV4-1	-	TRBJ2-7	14	TGCGCCAGCAGCCGACCGGGAAGCTCCTACGAGCAGTACTTC	CASSRPGSSYEQYF
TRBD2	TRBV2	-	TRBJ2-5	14	TGTGCCAGCAGTGTCGGGACTAGCTGGGAGACCCAGTACTTC	CASSVGTSWETQYF
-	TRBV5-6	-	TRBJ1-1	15	TGTGCCAGCAGCCCCCGTGTGGCTAGGGGGACTGAAGCTTTCTTT	CASSPRVARGTEAFF
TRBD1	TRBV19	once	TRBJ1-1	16	TGTGCCAGTAGTATCTCCGGGACAGTCATGAACACTGAAGCTTTCTTT	CASSISGTVMNTEAFF
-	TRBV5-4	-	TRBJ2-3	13	TGTGCCAGCAGCCCTCCGTCCGGGAATACGCAGTATTTT	CASSPPSGNTQYF
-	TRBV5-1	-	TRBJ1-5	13	TGCGCCAGCAGCTTGGACGGGAATCAGCCCCAGCATTTT	CASSLDGNQPQHF
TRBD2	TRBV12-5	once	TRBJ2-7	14	TGTGCTAGTGAATTAAGCGGGACTCTCGGGTGGCAGTACTTC	CASELSGTLGWQYF
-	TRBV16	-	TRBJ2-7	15	TGTGCCAGCAGCCAATCCCGGGGGAGAGGTGACGAGCAGTACTTC	CASSQSRGRGDEQYF
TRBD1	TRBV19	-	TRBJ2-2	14	TGTGCCAGTAGTAGTGACAGGGCTGGCGGGGAGCTGTTTTTT	CASSSDRAGGELFF
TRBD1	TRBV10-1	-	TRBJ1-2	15	TGCGCCAGCAGTTCCGGGACAGGGGGCGACTATGGCTACACCTTC	CASSSGTGGDYGYTF
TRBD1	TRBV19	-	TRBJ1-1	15	TGTGCCAGTAGTATAGGACAGGGCGGGTCCACTGAAGCTTTCTTT	CASSIGQGGSTEAFF
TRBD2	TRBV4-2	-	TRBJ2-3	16	TGTGCCAGCAGCCAAGATGTGGGGGGGGGCACAGATACGCAGTATTTT	CASSQDVGGGTDTQYF
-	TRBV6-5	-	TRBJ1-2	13	TGTGCCAGCAGTTCGGGAACCAACTATGGCTACACCTTC	CASSSGTNYGYTF
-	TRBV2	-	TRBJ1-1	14	TGTGCCAGCAGCACCACAGGGAGGGACACTGAAGCTTTCTTT	CASSTTGRDTEAFF
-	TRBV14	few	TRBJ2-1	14	TGTGCCAGCAGCCCGATCTCCCAGGGCTATGAGCAGTTCTTC	CASSPISQGYEQFF